This T cell receptor (beta chain) is drawn from a study of T cell responses to AZD1222 COVID-19 vaccine. This clone was counted once. The antigen remains unidentified. V gave up 6 bases and J gave up 4 bases; unmatched junction bases: 8. Looked up from germline, CDR1 is MNHEY and CDR2 is SVGAGI. This CDR3 is built from 14 residues. Study-level findings and limits: Vaccine-associated CD4 TCRs spanned spike, dominant at 160-218 and 743-854.

Measured with immunoSEQ multiplex PCR; TCRdb has only the in-frame clones, and not every one. Of 150,000 to 200,000 clones listed, over 85% were seen once; the top ten hold around 1.5%. This chain joins TRBV6-5 and TRBJ1-1, with 7 positions matching TRBD1. The source of this sequence is an adult in good health. Source: peripheral blood, taken on day 0 of AZD1222 vaccination. CDR3 residues: CASRRRTGVTEAFF. The CDR3, as DNA: TGTGCCAGCAGAAGACGAACAGGGGTCACTGAAGCTTTCTTT.